This passage covers 14 T cell receptor beta chains from one sample sequenced in a study of T-cell memory formation after mild COVID-19. TCRdb reprocessed the 5' RACE reads via MiXCR and lists one record per CDR3 protein. The sample lists roughly 300,000 distinct CDR3 sequences; around 8% were seen once. The sequenced sample consisted of PBMCs or a T cell subset sorted from them (not recorded which). These receptors all stem from a man between 18 and 29 years old who had mild COVID-19 (a few samples of this study predate the infection). Cell type and time point are not known.

This clonotype was seen a handful of times. The J gene is TRBJ2-1, the V gene TRBV4-2; D could derive from TRBD1 or TRBD2 (5 bases each). The CDR3 is 13 residues long. Trimming removed 8 bases from V and 6 bases from J, with 14 bases in between. Germline V gene data show CDR1 as LGHNA and CDR2 as YNFKEQ. The CDR3 region is CASARERGNEQFF. CDR3 DNA sequence: TGTGCCAGCGCCCGCGAGAGGGGCAATGAGCAGTTCTTC.

This clonotype was observed a handful of times. Written as DNA, the CDR3 is TGTGCCAGCAGTGGACAGGCTAACTATGGCTACACCTTC. This sequence encodes CASSGQANYGYTF. This rearrangement joins TRBV12-3 or TRBV12-4 to TRBJ1-2, with 7 bases fitting TRBD1. The CDR3 sequence is 13 residues long. After removal of 5 bases from V and 0 bases from J, the junction contained 0 bases not matched to a gene.

This chain joins TRBV7-8 and TRBJ2-1; TRBD2 aligns across 8 bases. Germline V CDR1 and CDR2: SGHVS, FQNEAQ. The length of the CDR3 is 16 residues. The V gene end was trimmed by 1 base and the J gene end by 0 bases; junction bases not matched to a gene: 2. The CDR3 coding sequence is TGTGCCAGCAGCTTAGTGCGGGGGGACTCCTACAATGAGCAGTTCTTC. Residues: CASSLVRGDSYNEQFF.

A few counts support this clonotype. The V and J genes are TRBV19 and TRBJ1-5, with 9 bases fitting TRBD1. Germline trimming cut 5 bases from V and 4 bases from J; bases unmatched to any gene: 9. The germline V gene encodes CDR1 LNHDA and CDR2 SQIVND (reference sequence). This CDR3 is built from 16 residues. The CDR3 loop reads CASSPPPQGANQPQHF. Written as DNA, the CDR3 is TGTGCCAGTAGTCCACCTCCACAGGGGGCAAATCAGCCCCAGCATTTT.

This clonotype was detected a few times. This chain uses TRBV7-9 with TRBJ1-5; 7 bases line up with TRBD1. The V gene's germline CDR1 is SEHNR and CDR2 FQNEAQ (reference sequence). J lost 0 bases, V lost 4 bases, and 6 bases had no gene match. The CDR3 runs 16 residues. DNA of the CDR3: TGTGCCAGCAGCTCGGACAGGCCATATAGCAATCAGCCCCAGCATTTT. Amino acids: CASSSDRPYSNQPQHF.

J is TRBJ2-4 and V is TRBV20-1; TRBD1 is a possible D gene (5 bases). Germline V CDR1 and CDR2: DFQATT, SNEGSKA (reference sequence). The length of the CDR3 is 13 residues. The CDR3 DNA sequence: TGCAGCACTCGACAGTGGACCAAAAACATTCAGTACTTC. This gives the protein CSTRQWTKNIQYF.

The sample holds a few counts of this clonotype. V and J are TRBV11-2 and TRBJ1-5; D may be TRBD1 (6 bases). Germline V gives CDR1 SGHAT, CDR2 FQNNGV. This CDR3 contains 15 residues. The germline V and J ends were trimmed by 3 bases and 6 bases, with 15 bases remaining between them. Here the CDR3 reads CASSFRGLEGQPQHF. CDR3 sequence (DNA): TGTGCCAGCAGCTTCAGGGGTTTAGAGGGTCAGCCCCAGCATTTT.

A few counts support this clonotype. The chain carries TRBV6-2 or TRBV6-3 and TRBJ1-5; D uncertain. Germline values: CDR1 MNHEY, CDR2 SVGEGT. The ends were cut back, 4 bases at V and 3 bases at J, with 10 bases in the middle. The CDR3 is made up of 14 amino acids. The CDR3 here is CASSSVQINQPQHF. The CDR3 DNA reads TGTGCCAGCAGTTCAGTACAGATCAATCAGCCCCAGCATTTT.

In this sample, this clonotype turned up a few times. The chain has TRBV7-9 and TRBJ2-7, with 9 bases that match TRBD1. Germline lookup yields CDR1 SEHNR and CDR2 FQNEAQ (reference sequence). Trimming removed 1 base from V and 0 bases from J; junction bases left unmatched: 4. This CDR3 has 16 amino acids. CDR3 sequence (DNA): TGTGCCAGCAGCTTAGAGGGACAGGGCAACTCCTACGAGCAGTACTTC. Amino acids: CASSLEGQGNSYEQYF.

This clonotype was counted only a few times. The V gene is TRBV29-1, the J gene TRBJ2-7; no clear D gene. The CDR3 runs to 13 residues. Trimming removed 3 bases at V and 2 bases at J, with 11 bases between. Germline CDR1 reads SQVTM; CDR2 reads ANQGSEA. The CDR3 spells CSVERGSPYEQYF. For the CDR3, the DNA is TGCAGCGTTGAGCGTGGCTCCCCCTACGAGCAGTACTTC.

This clonotype has a count of ten or more. The chain is built from TRBV20-1 and TRBJ2-1, with 10 positions matching TRBD2. J gave up 0 bases and V 5 bases, and 1 base lay outside the gene matches. CDR3 size: 14 residues. Germline-derived CDR1 and CDR2 are DFQATT and SNEGSKA (reference sequence). The CDR3 reads CSAPSGGSYNEQFF. The CDR3 DNA follows: TGCAGTGCTCCTAGCGGGGGCTCCTACAATGAGCAGTTCTTC.

This clonotype was found many times. The chain carries TRBV7-2 and TRBJ2-5; D gene unclear. The CDR3 covers 14 residues. Per the germline V gene, CDR1 is SGHTA and CDR2 is FQGNSA. V dropped 8 bases and J dropped 4 bases, with 17 bases sitting between them. The CDR3 is CASAQAGVRETQYF. The CDR3 nucleotides read TGTGCCAGCGCCCAGGCCGGTGTTCGAGAGACCCAGTACTTC.

This clonotype appeared a few times. The V gene is TRBV19, the J gene TRBJ1-2; TRBD1 aligns across 9 bases. Germline CDR1 LNHDA, CDR2 SQIVND (reference sequence). The V segment lost 9 bases and the J segment 7 bases; nucleotides outside the gene matches: 9. CDR3 length: 13 amino acids. CDR3 nucleotide sequence: TGTGCCAGCGAACCGGGACAGGGACGTGGCTACACCTTC. Amino acids: CASEPGQGRGYTF.

In this sample, this clonotype turned up many times. CDR3 sequence reads: CASSPRDRGYNEQFF. The CDR3 coding sequence is TGTGCCAGCAGCCCCCGAGACAGGGGTTACAATGAGCAGTTCTTC. J is TRBJ2-1 and V is TRBV7-2; 8 bases agree with TRBD1. The CDR3 sequence is 15 residues long. Germline V CDR1 and CDR2: SGHTA, FQGNSA. The junction had 7 bases not matched to a gene; V was cut back by 5 bases and J by 4 bases.